This TCR beta chain was documented in a study of blood T cell repertoires in COVID-19. Study in general: Donors in the United States, Italy and Spain gave samples during acute or convalescent COVID-19. PBMCs, B-cell-depleted T cells, or T cells were the source of the cDNA or gDNA that made up the material.

Original processing methods: The assay estimated nucleated cells by amplifying reference gene primers. Clones were read by immunoSEQ multiplex PCR, and TCRdb kept only the in-frame ones, dropping some. The DNA was the basis for D and trimming; V, J and clone size are from that table. This sample carries 15,000 to 20,000 clones, about 90% of them seen once, and the ten largest clones take more than 4%. This clone was picked up one time. This CDR3 has 11 residues. V was pared by 1 base and J by 5 bases, with 2 bases between. Looked up from germline, CDR1 is LGHDT and CDR2 is YNNKEL (reference sequence).

The chain has TRBV3-1 (or the pseudogene TRBV3-2) and TRBJ2-5; no definite D call. This receptor was taken from a man in his 60s with active COVID-19. Source material: peripheral blood. CDR3 residues: CASSQAETQYF. Here the CDR3 DNA reads TGTGCCAGCAGCCAAGCGGAGACCCAGTACTTC.